What follows are 9 T cell receptor beta chains derived from one specimen sequenced in a study of CD8+ T cells in alopecia areata. cDNA serving as the sequencing template came from extracted, reverse transcribed RNA. TCRdb's copy holds only in-frame clones and misses some; the assay was immunoSEQ multiplex PCR. The data hold about 200,000 clones, with 35% to 40% observed a single time. Sample treatment: oral pan-JAK inhibitor, 5-10 mg twice daily. The source material was CD4+ T cells sorted from blood, sampled at roughly week 30, from a patient treated with tofacitinib. The origin of the receptors is a human donor with alopecia areata.

The V gene is TRBV2, the J gene TRBJ1-6; D is unclear. Germline assignment: CDR1 SNHLY and CDR2 FYNNEI. V was trimmed by 8 bases and J by 8 bases, leaving 16 bases between them. The CDR3 length is 14 residues. DNA of the CDR3: TGTGCCAGCGTCCCCGGACTTAGGGATTCACCCCTCCACTTT. It is translated as CASVPGLRDSPLHF.

This clone was detected only a few times. CDR3 coding DNA: TGTGCCAGCAGCCATACTTCGGGTGAAGCTTTCTTT. This encodes CASSHTSGEAFF. J is TRBJ1-1 and V is TRBV11-2; D ambiguous. In germline, CDR1 is SGHAT, CDR2 FQNNGV. The CDR3 length is 12 residues. Trimming left V 5 bases short and J 7 bases short, with 11 bases between.

Comments on this clone: The sample holds other DNA sequences that translate to the same CDR3. V and J are TRBV29-1 and TRBJ1-2, with D perhaps matching TRBD1 (6 bases). CDR3 length: 11 amino acids. Germline CDR1 reads SQVTM; CDR2 reads ANQGSEA. V gave up 4 bases and J gave up 8 bases, with 11 bases separating them. In DNA form, the CDR3 reads TGCAGCGTTGGGGGGGCGGAAGGCTACACCTTC. Translating gives CSVGGAEGYTF. The whole variable domain, remainder taken from reference TRBV29-1 and TRBJ1-2, is SAVISQKPSRDICQRGTSLTIQCQVDSQVTMMFWYRQQPGQSLTLIATANQGSEATYESGFVIDKFPISRPNLTFSTLTVSNMSPEDSSIYLCSVGGAEGYTFGSGTRLTVV.

This clone came up a few times. The J gene is TRBJ2-5, the V gene TRBV5-4; 7 bases map to TRBD1. J lost 4 bases, V lost 5 bases, and 5 bases had no gene match. CDR1 and CDR2 from the germline V gene are SGHNT and YYREEE (reference sequence). The CDR3 is made up of 13 amino acids. CDR3 residues: CASRTGSTETQYF. The CDR3 DNA sequence: TGTGCCAGCAGGACAGGGTCAACAGAGACCCAGTACTTC.

The chain employs TRBV30 and TRBJ2-3; no clear D. Germline lookup yields CDR1 GTSNPN and CDR2 SVGIG (reference sequence). This CDR3 region has 12 residues. Trimming removed 3 bases at V and 6 bases at J, with 10 bases between. The CDR3 spells CAWSPSWDTQYF. The CDR3 coding sequence is TGTGCCTGGAGCCCTTCGTGGGATACGCAGTATTTT.

This clone has more than one count but fewer than ten. Different DNA sequences within this sample yield the same CDR3. The CDR3 DNA follows: TGTGCCAGCAGCTTGGCAGACGAGCAGTACTTC. Translation gives CASSLADEQYF. The genes are TRBV5-6 and TRBJ2-7; the D is unclear. V lost 0 bases to trimming and J lost 5 bases, with 3 bases between them. This CDR3 region has 11 residues. Germline V CDR1 and CDR2: SGHDT, YYEEEE.

This clone was counted between two and nine times. This chain joins TRBV7-2 and TRBJ2-7; 7 bases line up with TRBD1. The V and J ends lost 5 bases and 3 bases, in that order; junction bases with no gene match: 10. The germline CDR1 and CDR2 sequences are SGHTA and FQGNSA. CDR3 length equals 15 residues. CDR3 sequence (DNA): TGTGCCAGCAGCCGTAGAGGACAGGACGACTACGAGCAGTACTTC. Amino acid sequence: CASSRRGQDDYEQYF.

This clone came up a few times. This chain connects TRBV7-2 to TRBJ2-1; TRBD2 aligns across 8 bases. Germline V gene data show CDR1 as SGHTA and CDR2 as FQGNSA. This CDR3 contains 18 residues. The trim removed 3 bases at V and 4 bases at J, leaving 14 bases unmatched. This CDR3 reads CASSFPLKGSGTYNEQFF. CDR3 in DNA: TGTGCCAGCAGCTTTCCCCTTAAGGGTAGCGGGACATACAATGAGCAGTTCTTC.

The chain recombines TRBV5-1 with TRBJ2-5; D is unresolved. V gave up 2 bases and J gave up 5 bases, with 7 bases separating them. The CDR3 consists of 12 residues. Germline V gene sequence: CDR1 SGHRS, CDR2 YFSETQ. The CDR3 here is CASSFLKETQYF. DNA of the CDR3: TGCGCCAGCAGCTTTCTCAAGGAGACCCAGTACTTC.